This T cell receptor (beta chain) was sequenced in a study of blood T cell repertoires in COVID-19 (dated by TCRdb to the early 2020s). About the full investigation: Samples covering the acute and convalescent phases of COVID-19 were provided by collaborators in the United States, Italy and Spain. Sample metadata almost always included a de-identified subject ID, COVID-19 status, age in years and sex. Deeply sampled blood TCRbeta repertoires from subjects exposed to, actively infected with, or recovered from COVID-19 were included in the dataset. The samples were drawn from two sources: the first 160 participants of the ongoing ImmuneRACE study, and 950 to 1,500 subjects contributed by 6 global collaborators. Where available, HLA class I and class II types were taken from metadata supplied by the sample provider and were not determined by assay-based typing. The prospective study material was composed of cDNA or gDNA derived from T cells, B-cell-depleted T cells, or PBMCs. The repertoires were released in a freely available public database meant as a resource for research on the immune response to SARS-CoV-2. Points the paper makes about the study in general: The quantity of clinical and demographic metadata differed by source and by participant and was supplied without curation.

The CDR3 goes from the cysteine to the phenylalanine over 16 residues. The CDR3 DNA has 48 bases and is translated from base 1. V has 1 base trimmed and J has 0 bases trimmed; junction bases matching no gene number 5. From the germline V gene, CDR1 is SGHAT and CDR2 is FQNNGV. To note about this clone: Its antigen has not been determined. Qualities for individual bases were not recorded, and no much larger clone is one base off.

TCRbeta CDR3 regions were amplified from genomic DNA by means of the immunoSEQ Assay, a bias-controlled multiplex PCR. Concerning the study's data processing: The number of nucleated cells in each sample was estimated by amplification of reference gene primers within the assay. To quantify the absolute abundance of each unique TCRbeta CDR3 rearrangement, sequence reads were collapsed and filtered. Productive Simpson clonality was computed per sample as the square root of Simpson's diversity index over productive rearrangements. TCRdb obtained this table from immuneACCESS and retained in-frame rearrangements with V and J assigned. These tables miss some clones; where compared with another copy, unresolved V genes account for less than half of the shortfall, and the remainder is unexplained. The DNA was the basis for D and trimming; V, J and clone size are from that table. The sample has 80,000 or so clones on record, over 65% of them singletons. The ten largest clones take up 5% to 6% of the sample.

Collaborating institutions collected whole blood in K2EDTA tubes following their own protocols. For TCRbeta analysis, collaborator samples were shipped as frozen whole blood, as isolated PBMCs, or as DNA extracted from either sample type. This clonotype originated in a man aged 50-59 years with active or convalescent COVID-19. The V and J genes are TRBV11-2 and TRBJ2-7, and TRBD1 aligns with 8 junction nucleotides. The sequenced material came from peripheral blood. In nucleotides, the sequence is TGTGCCAGCAGCTTAGCTGGGACAGGAAGCTCCTACGAGCAGTACTTC. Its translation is CASSLAGTGSSYEQYF.